Each of the 21 T cell receptor beta chains below was sequenced from the same sample in a study of CD8 T cells in ankylosing spondylitis. Study observations and caveats: In ankylosing spondylitis blood, a motif of roughly eight highly homologous TCR beta variants appeared characteristic.

Antigen specificity for these receptors is unknown. TCRdb itself ran the 5' RACE reads through MiXCR, one entry per CDR3 protein. The sample includes around 770,000 distinct CDR3 sequences, about 11% seen only once; the top ten take approximately 0.46%. Material for sequencing was blood, either unsorted or a sorted T cell fraction (not recorded which). The receptor source for this set is a male donor with ankylosing spondylitis.

This clonotype was detected a few times. This chain joins TRBV20-1 and TRBJ1-1; 8 positions match TRBD1. Germline values: CDR1 DFQATT, CDR2 SNEGSKA (reference sequence). The CDR3 runs to 15 residues. The CDR3 is CRGGTGSLGNTEAFF. CDR3 bases: TGCAGGGGGGGGACAGGTTCTTTGGGAAACACTGAAGCTTTCTTT.

The gene calls are TRBV7-8 and TRBJ2-2; possible D gene TRBD1, 6 bases. The length of the CDR3 is 16 residues. Trimming pared 6 bases from V and 7 bases from J, leaving 21 bases between. The germline CDR1 and CDR2 sequences are SGHVS and FQNEAQ. The CDR3 nucleotides are TGTGCCAGCAGTCAATGGCCAAGGGGGTACATCGGGGAGCTGTTTTTT. Protein product: CASSQWPRGYIGELFF. Filled out from reference TRBV7-8 and TRBJ2-2, the complete variable domain reads GAGVSQSPRYKVAKRGQDVALRCDPISGHVSLFWYQQALGQGPEFLTYFQNEAQLDKSGLPSDRFFAERPEGSVSTLKIQRTQQEDSAVYLCASSQWPRGYIGELFFGEGSRLTVL.

As DNA, the CDR3 is TGCGCCAGCAGCTTTGGGGGGAGGGACACTGAAGCTTTCTTT. The encoded protein is CASSFGGRDTEAFF. This chain uses TRBV5-1 with TRBJ1-1, with D possibly matching TRBD1 (5 bases). CDR1 and CDR2 (germline): SGHRS, YFSETQ. V was cut by 2 bases and J by 3 bases, with 11 bases left in between. The CDR3 is made up of 14 amino acids.

This clonotype was recorded many times. The rearrangement joins TRBV20-1 to TRBJ1-1, with D perhaps TRBD1 (5 bases). V was pared by 0 bases and J by 1 base, with 12 bases between. Germline CDR1 reads DFQATT; CDR2 reads SNEGSKA (reference sequence). The length of the CDR3 is 15 residues. The CDR3 nucleotides read TGCAGTGCTAGAGACGCGGAAGGGACGAACACTGAAGCTTTCTTT. As protein: CSARDAEGTNTEAFF.

The chain combines TRBV12-3 or TRBV12-4 with TRBJ2-1, with D uncertain. Trimming left V 8 bases short and J 0 bases short, with 8 bases between. This CDR3 contains 13 residues. CDR3 DNA sequence: TGTGCCAGCGGGCTAGACTCCTACAATGAGCAGTTCTTC. This encodes CASGLDSYNEQFF.

This clonotype occurred a few times. The chain links TRBV20-1 to TRBJ1-1; possibly TRBD1 for D (5 bases). The CDR3 is 13 residues long. V was cut by 7 bases and J by 2 bases, with 14 bases left in between. Germline V CDR1 and CDR2: DFQATT, SNEGSKA (reference sequence). The CDR3 reads CSVLAGPNTEAFF. The CDR3 DNA sequence: TGCAGTGTATTGGCAGGGCCTAACACTGAAGCTTTCTTT.

This clonotype was counted ten times or more. The chain has TRBV6-5 and TRBJ2-7; D tentatively fits TRBD1 or TRBD2 (6 bases each). The CDR3 covers 13 residues. Germline CDR1 reads MNHEY; CDR2 reads SVGAGI. Trimming cost V 2 bases and J 4 bases, with 9 bases left between them. The CDR3 is CASSYRRGYEQYF. The CDR3 DNA follows: TGTGCCAGCAGTTACCGGAGGGGGTACGAGCAGTACTTC.

A few counts support this clonotype. The chain combines TRBV6-5 with TRBJ1-6; D unclear. With 4 bases removed from V and 8 bases from J, the gap between germline ends came to 15 bases. There are 15 residues in the CDR3. Germline assignment: CDR1 MNHEY and CDR2 SVGAGI. The CDR3 nucleotides read TGTGCCAGCAGTTTCTTCGACCGTTTGGATTCACCCCTCCACTTT. This encodes CASSFFDRLDSPLHF.

In this sample, this clonotype turned up a few times. The gene calls are TRBV18 and TRBJ1-2; 11 bases agree with TRBD1. J was trimmed by 4 bases and V by 5 bases; bases with no gene match: 6. CDR3 length: 15 amino acids. Looked up from germline, CDR1 is KGHSH and CDR2 is LQKENI. As DNA, the CDR3 is TGTGCCAGCTCAAACTGGACAGGGGGCGGCTATGGCTACACCTTC. Protein: CASSNWTGGGYGYTF.

This clonotype has a handful of counts. The rearrangement links TRBV6-2 or TRBV6-3 to TRBJ2-4, with 9 bases identical to TRBD1. Looked up from germline, CDR1 is MNHEY and CDR2 is SVGEGT. The V and J ends lost 11 bases and 2 bases, in that order; junction bases with no gene match: 10. There are 15 residues in the CDR3. The CDR3 sequence is CALPGQGISKNIQYF. The CDR3 DNA sequence: TGTGCCCTCCCAGGACAGGGGATTTCCAAAAACATTCAGTACTTC.

The sample holds many counts of this clonotype. The chain uses TRBV29-1 and TRBJ2-7; a possible D gene is TRBD2 (6 bases). The V and J ends lost 4 bases and 1 base respectively, with 11 bases between them. The CDR3 totals 13 residues. The germline V gene has CDR1 SQVTM and CDR2 ANQGSEA. The CDR3 sequence is CSVGGTSSYEQYF. The CDR3 DNA is TGCAGCGTTGGAGGGACTTCTTCCTACGAGCAGTACTTC.

This clonotype was recorded a few times. In nucleotides, the CDR3 is TGTGCCAGCAGTTACTCTGCCGGGACAAGTCCCTTAGAGTACTTC. Amino acids: CASSYSAGTSPLEYF. This chain uses TRBV6-5 with TRBJ2-7, with D maybe TRBD1 (6 bases). Germline assignment: CDR1 MNHEY and CDR2 SVGAGI. The CDR3 totals 15 residues. V dropped 0 bases and J dropped 11 bases, with 20 bases sitting between them.

This chain uses TRBV20-1 with TRBJ1-1; a weak D match, TRBD1 (6 bases). CDR1 and CDR2 from the germline V gene are DFQATT and SNEGSKA (reference sequence). The CDR3 loop spans 15 amino acids. V was trimmed by 0 bases and J by 5 bases, leaving 16 bases between them. The CDR3 sequence: CSARDPQGPGTEAFF. Written as DNA, the CDR3 is TGCAGTGCTAGAGATCCACAGGGCCCGGGTACTGAAGCTTTCTTT.

This clonotype was recorded at least ten times. The V call is TRBV7-2, the J call TRBJ1-2; D is undetermined. This CDR3 has 12 amino acids. The V end was cut by 5 bases, the J end by 3 bases, with 7 bases between. The germline V gene encodes CDR1 SGHTA and CDR2 FQGNSA. CDR3 DNA sequence: TGTGCCAGCAGCCGAGAGGACTATGGCTACACCTTC. This translates into CASSREDYGYTF.

This clonotype was seen a few times. The chain uses TRBV12-3 or TRBV12-4 and TRBJ2-7; D is perhaps TRBD1 (6 bases). CDR3 length equals 16 residues. V was cut by 0 bases and J by 3 bases, with 15 bases left in between. This CDR3 reads CASSLADPEGDYEQYF. In nucleotides, the CDR3 is TGTGCCAGCAGTTTAGCGGACCCTGAGGGGGACTACGAGCAGTACTTC.

This clonotype was recorded at least ten times. The CDR3 protein is CSPAVRRDTQYF. The CDR3, as DNA: TGCAGCCCAGCGGTCCGGCGCGATACGCAGTATTTT. The chain carries TRBV20-1 and TRBJ2-3; a weak D match, TRBD2 (5 bases). CDR1 and CDR2 from the germline V gene are DFQATT and SNEGSKA (reference sequence). The CDR3 runs to 12 residues.

The V gene is TRBV5-1, the J gene TRBJ2-1; D not resolved. V lost 1 base and J 7 bases, leaving 12 bases between the germline ends. CDR3 length equals 14 residues. Germline V gene sequence: CDR1 SGHRS, CDR2 YFSETQ. The CDR3 bases are TGCGCCAGCAGCTTGATGGGGTTGGGGAATGAGCAGTTCTTC. The encoded protein is CASSLMGLGNEQFF.

This clonotype was seen a handful of times. V usage is TRBV7-9 and J usage is TRBJ2-1, with TRBD2 matching over 7 bases. CDR1 and CDR2 from the germline V gene are SEHNR and FQNEAQ (reference sequence). After removal of 5 bases from V and 0 bases from J, the junction contained 10 bases not matched to a gene. The CDR3 loop spans 17 amino acids. CDR3 in DNA: TGTGCCAGCAGCCTCTGGGACGGGAGGTTCTCCTACAATGAGCAGTTCTTC. It encodes CASSLWDGRFSYNEQFF. The full variable domain, completed using reference TRBV7-9 and TRBJ2-1, is DTGVSQNPRHKITKRGQNVTFRCDPISEHNRLYWYRQTLGQGPEFLTYFQNEAQLEKSRLLSDRFSAERPKGSFSTLEIQRTEQGDSAMYLCASSLWDGRFSYNEQFFGPGTRLTVL.

The chain combines TRBV10-3 with TRBJ2-3, with D possibly TRBD1 on 5 matching bases. Trimming cost V 5 bases and J 0 bases, with 9 bases left between them. This CDR3 has 14 amino acids. Germline V gene sequence: CDR1 ENHRY, CDR2 SYGVKD. In nucleotides, the CDR3 is TGTGCCATCAGTCTGACAGCTAGCACAGATACGCAGTATTTT. Encoded protein: CAISLTASTDTQYF.

This chain links TRBV5-1 with TRBJ1-2; D unclear. The germline gives CDR1 SGHRS, CDR2 YFSETQ. The CDR3 runs 13 residues. Trimming left V 0 bases short and J 4 bases short, with 7 bases between. CDR3: CASSLEPPYGYTF. As DNA, the CDR3 is TGCGCCAGCAGCTTGGAACCCCCCTATGGCTACACCTTC.

This clonotype was counted only a few times. The gene calls are TRBV4-3 and TRBJ1-4; 11 bases are shared with TRBD1. V lost 1 base and J lost 9; bases outside the gene matches: 7. The CDR3 has 16 amino acids. Per germline, CDR1 LGHNA and CDR2 YSLEER. CDR3 amino acids: CASSQVSGTGGQKLFF. The CDR3 DNA is TGCGCCAGCAGCCAAGTGTCGGGGACAGGGGGACAAAAACTGTTTTTT.